Listed here is a single TCR beta chain. The antigen remains undetermined. The data originate from a study of cytomegalovirus exposure and HLA in healthy donors. This PCR relied on a set of 60 Vbeta primers and 13 Jbeta primers. Study processing details: Roughly 11 million shared chains were among the approximately 87 million unique TCR beta chains that a later analysis counted. The assay was immunoSEQ multiplex PCR, and TCRdb's table has in-frame clones only and misses some. V, J and clone size derive from that table, while D and trimming were established from the DNA sequence. The table includes about 130,000 clones, around 85% detected once. Study-wide results and caveats: In a later analysis, most CMV-associated TCR beta chains appeared HLA-restricted. Altogether, 170 or so TCR beta chains were recorded as cytomegalovirus-associated. A missense DCLRE1C variant was associated with V- and J-gene trimming of TCR beta chains in a later analysis, and an independent cohort replicated the association.

This CDR3 region has 15 residues. Trimming left V 0 bases short and J 2 bases short, with 11 bases between. Looked up from germline, CDR1 is SGHRS and CDR2 is YFSETQ. Sequenced material: PBMCs. The chain recombines TRBV5-1 with TRBJ1-1; D remains unclear. This sequence originates from a woman aged 30 to 39 in good health and CMV-seropositive. The DNA of the CDR3 is TGCGCCAGCAGCTTGGGGGCAGTGGCTAACACTGAAGCTTTCTTT. Amino acid sequence: CASSLGAVANTEAFF.